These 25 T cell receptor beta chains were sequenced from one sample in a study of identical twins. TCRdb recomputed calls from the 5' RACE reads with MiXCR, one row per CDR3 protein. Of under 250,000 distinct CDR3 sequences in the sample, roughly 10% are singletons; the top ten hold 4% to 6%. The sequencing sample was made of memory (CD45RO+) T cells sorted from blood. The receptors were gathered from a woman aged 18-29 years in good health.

CDR3 residues: CSANARLAGRENEQFF. Here the CDR3 DNA reads TGCAGTGCGAATGCACGTCTAGCGGGGAGGGAAAATGAGCAGTTCTTC. The V and J genes are TRBV20-1 and TRBJ2-1; TRBD2 aligns across 9 bases. Germline V gene lookup returns CDR1 DFQATT and CDR2 SNEGSKA (reference sequence). The CDR3 spans 16 residues. With 6 bases clipped from V and 7 bases from J, the junction kept 16 bases outside the gene matches.

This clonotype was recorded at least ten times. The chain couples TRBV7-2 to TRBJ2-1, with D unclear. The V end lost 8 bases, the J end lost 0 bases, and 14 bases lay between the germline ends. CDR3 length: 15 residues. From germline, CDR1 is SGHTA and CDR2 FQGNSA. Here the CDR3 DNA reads TGTGCCAGCGGACGCACATGGAGCTCCTACAATGAGCAGTTCTTC. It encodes CASGRTWSSYNEQFF. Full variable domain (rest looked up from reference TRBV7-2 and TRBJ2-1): GAGVSQSPSNKVTEKGKDVELRCDPISGHTALYWYRQSLGQGLEFLIYFQGNSAPDKSGLPSDRFSAERTGGSVSTLTIQRTQQEDSAVYLCASGRTWSSYNEQFFGPGTRLTVL.

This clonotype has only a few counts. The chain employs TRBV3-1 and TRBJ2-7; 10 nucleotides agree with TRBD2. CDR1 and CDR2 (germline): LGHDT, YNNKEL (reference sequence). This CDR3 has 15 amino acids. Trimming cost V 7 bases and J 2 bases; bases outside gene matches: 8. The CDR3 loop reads CASTIRTSGAYEQYF. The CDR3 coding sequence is TGTGCCAGCACCATAAGGACTAGCGGAGCCTACGAGCAGTACTTC.

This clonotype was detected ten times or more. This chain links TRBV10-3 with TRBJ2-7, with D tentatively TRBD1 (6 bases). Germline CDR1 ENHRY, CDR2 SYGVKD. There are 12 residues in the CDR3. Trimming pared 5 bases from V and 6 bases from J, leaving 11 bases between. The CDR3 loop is CAISKTGTEQYF. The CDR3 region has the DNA TGTGCCATCAGTAAGACAGGTACCGAGCAGTACTTC.

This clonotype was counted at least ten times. The CDR3, as DNA: TGCGCCAGCAGCTTTGGCTTAGGCTCCTACAATGAGCAGTTCTTC. Translated, it gives CASSFGLGSYNEQFF. This chain joins TRBV5-1 and TRBJ2-1; D is undetermined. The CDR3 loop spans 15 amino acids. Trimming shortened V by 2 bases and J by 0 bases, and 9 bases separated the two germline ends. Germline-derived CDR1 and CDR2 are SGHRS and YFSETQ.

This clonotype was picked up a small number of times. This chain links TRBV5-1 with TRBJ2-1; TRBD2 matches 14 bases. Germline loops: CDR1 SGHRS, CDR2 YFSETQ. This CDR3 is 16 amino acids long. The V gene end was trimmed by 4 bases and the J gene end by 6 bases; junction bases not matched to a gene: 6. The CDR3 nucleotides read TGCGCCAGCAGCGTAGGACTAGCGGGAGGAATCAATGAGCAGTTCTTC. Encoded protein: CASSVGLAGGINEQFF.

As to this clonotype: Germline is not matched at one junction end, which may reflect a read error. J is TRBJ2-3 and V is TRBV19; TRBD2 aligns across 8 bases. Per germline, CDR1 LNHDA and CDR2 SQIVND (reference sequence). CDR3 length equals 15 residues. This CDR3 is CASRIDGRETDTQYF. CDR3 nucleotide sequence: TGTGCCAGTCGTATTGACGGGAGGGAGACAGATACGCAGTATTTT.

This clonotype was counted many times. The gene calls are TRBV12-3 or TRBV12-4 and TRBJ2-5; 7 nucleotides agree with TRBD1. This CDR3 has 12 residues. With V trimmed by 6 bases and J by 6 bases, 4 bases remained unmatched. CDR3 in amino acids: CASSQGVKTQYF. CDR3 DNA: TGTGCCAGCAGCCAGGGGGTGAAGACCCAGTACTTC.

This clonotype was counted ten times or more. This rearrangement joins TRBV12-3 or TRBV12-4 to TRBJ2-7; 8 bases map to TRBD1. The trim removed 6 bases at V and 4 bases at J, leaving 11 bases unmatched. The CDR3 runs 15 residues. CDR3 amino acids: CASRPDRGGLYEQYF. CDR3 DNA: TGTGCCAGCAGACCTGACAGGGGAGGTTTATACGAGCAGTACTTC.

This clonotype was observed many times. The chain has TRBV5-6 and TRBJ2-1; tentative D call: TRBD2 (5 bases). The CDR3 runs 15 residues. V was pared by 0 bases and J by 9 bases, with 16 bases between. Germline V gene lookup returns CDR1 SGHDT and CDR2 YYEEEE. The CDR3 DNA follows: TGTGCCAGCAGCTTGGGATGGTCCATTGCGGGTGAGCAGTTCTTC. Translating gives CASSLGWSIAGEQFF.

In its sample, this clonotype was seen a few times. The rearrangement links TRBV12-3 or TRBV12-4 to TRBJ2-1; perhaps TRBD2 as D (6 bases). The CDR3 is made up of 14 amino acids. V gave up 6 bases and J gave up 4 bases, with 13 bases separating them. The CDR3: CASRMWGEYNEQFF. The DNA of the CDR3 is TGTGCCAGCAGGATGTGGGGGGAATACAATGAGCAGTTCTTC.

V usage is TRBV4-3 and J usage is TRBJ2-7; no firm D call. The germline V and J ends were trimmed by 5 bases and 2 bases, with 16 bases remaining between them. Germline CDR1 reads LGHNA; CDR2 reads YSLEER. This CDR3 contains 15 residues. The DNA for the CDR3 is TGCGCCAGCAGCAAGAATCCCAGAGCCCCCTACGAGCAGTACTTC. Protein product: CASSKNPRAPYEQYF.

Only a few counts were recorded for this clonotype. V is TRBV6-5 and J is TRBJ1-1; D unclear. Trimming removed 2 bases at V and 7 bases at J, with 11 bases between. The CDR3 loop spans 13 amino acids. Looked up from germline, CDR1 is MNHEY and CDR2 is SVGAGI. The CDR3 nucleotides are TGTGCCAGCAGTTACGACGACATAGGTGAAGCTTTCTTT. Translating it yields CASSYDDIGEAFF.

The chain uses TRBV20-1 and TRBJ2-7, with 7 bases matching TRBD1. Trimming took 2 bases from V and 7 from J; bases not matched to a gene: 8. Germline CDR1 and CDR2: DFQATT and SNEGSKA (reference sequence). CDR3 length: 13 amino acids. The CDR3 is CSARMGDRGEQYF. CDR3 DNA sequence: TGCAGTGCTAGAATGGGGGACAGAGGGGAGCAGTACTTC.

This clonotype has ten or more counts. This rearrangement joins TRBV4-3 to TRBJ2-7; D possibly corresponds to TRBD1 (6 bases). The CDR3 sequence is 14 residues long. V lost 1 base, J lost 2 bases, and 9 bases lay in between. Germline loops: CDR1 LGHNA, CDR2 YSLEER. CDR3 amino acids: CASSQGAGAYEQYF. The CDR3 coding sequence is TGCGCCAGCAGCCAAGGAGCAGGGGCCTACGAGCAGTACTTC.

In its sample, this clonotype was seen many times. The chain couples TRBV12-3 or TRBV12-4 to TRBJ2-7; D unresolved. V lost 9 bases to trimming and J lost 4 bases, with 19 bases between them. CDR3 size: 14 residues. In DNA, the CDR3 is TGTGCCAGTTCGCCCGAACAGAAAGTGTACGAGCAGTACTTC. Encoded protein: CASSPEQKVYEQYF.

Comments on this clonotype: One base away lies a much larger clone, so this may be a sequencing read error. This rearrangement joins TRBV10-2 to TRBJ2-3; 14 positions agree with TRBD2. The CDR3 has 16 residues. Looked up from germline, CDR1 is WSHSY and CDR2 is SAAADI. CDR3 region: CASLGTSGGSIDTQYF. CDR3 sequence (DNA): TGCGCCTCCCTAGGGACTAGCGGGGGTAGCATAGATACGCAGTATTTT.

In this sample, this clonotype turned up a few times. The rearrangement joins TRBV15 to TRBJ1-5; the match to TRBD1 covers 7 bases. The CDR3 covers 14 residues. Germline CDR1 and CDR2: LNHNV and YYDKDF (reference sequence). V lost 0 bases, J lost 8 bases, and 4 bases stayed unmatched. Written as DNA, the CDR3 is TGTGCCACCAGCAGAGATCGCAGGGGGGAGCCCCAGCATTTT. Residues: CATSRDRRGEPQHF.

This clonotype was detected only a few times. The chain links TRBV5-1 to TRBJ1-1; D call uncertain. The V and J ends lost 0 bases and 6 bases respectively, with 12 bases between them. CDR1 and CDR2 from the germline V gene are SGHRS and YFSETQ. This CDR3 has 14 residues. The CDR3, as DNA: TGCGCCAGCAGCTTGGTTGTAGAGGTCTCTGAAGCTTTCTTT. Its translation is CASSLVVEVSEAFF.

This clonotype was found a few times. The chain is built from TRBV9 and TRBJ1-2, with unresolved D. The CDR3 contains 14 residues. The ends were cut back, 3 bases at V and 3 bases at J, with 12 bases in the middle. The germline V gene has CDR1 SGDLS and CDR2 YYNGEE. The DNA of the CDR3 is TGTGCCAGCAGCGCCGGGGAAGGATACTATGGCTACACCTTC. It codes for CASSAGEGYYGYTF.

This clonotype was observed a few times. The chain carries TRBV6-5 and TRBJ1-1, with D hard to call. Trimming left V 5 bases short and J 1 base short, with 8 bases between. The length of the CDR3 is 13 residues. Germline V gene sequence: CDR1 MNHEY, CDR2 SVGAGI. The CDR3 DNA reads TGTGCCAGCAGTCAAACAGCGAACACTGAAGCTTTCTTT. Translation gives CASSQTANTEAFF.

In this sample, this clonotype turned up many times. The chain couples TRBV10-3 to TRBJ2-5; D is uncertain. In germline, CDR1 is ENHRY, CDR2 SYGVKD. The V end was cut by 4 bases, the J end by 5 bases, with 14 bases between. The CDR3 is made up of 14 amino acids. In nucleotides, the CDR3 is TGTGCCATCAGTGCCTCCTGGCCGCGGGAGACCCAGTACTTC. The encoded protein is CAISASWPRETQYF.

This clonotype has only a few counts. The CDR3 spells CSVRQDNTDTQYF. The CDR3 DNA reads TGCAGCGTTCGACAGGACAACACAGATACGCAGTATTTT. This chain uses TRBV29-1 with TRBJ2-3; possible D gene TRBD1, 6 bases. There are 13 residues in the CDR3. V gave up 5 bases and J gave up 2 bases, with 11 bases separating them. Germline CDR1 and CDR2: SQVTM and ANQGSEA.

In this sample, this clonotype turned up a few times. CDR3 protein: CSAKDHRADNSPLHF. CDR3 nucleotides: TGCAGTGCTAAGGACCACAGGGCGGATAATTCACCCCTCCACTTT. V usage is TRBV20-1 and J usage is TRBJ1-6; D might be TRBD1 (6 bases). CDR1 and CDR2 from the germline V gene are DFQATT and SNEGSKA (reference sequence). With 4 bases removed from V and 5 bases from J, the gap between germline ends came to 15 bases. The CDR3 totals 15 residues.

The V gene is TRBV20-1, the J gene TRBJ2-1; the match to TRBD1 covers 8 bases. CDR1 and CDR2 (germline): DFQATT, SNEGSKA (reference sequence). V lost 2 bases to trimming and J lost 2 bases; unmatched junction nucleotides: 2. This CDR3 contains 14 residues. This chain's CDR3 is CSARMDRAYNEQFF. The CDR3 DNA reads TGCAGTGCTAGAATGGACAGGGCCTACAATGAGCAGTTCTTC.